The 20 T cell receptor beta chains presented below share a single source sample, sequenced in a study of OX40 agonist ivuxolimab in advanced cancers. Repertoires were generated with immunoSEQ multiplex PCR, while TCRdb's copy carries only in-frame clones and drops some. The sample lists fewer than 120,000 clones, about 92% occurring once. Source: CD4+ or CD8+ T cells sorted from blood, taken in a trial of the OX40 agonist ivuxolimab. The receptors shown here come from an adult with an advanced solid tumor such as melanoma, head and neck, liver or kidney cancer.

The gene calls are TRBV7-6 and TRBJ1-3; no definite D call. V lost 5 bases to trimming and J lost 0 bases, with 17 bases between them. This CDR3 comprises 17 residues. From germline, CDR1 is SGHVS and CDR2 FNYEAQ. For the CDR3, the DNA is TGTGCCAGCAGCCCCGACACGGTGGCTTCCTCTGGAAACACCATATATTTT. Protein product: CASSPDTVASSGNTIYF.

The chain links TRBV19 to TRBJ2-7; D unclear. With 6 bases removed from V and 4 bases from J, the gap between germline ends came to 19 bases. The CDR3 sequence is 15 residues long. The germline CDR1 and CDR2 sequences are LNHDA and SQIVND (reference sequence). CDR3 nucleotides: TGTGCCAGTAGCCCTGTCGGTGGCGCGCGGTACGAGCAGTACTTC. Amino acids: CASSPVGGARYEQYF.

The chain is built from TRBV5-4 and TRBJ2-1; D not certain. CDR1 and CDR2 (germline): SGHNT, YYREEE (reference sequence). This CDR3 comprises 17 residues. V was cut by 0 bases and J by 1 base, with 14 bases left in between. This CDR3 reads CASSLGGAIGSYNEQFF. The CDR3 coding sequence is TGTGCCAGCAGCTTGGGTGGTGCAATTGGTTCCTACAATGAGCAGTTCTTC.

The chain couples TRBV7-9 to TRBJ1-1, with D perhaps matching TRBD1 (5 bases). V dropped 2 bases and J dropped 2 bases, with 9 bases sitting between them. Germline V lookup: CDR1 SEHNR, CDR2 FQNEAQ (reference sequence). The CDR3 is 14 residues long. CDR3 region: CASSLRTGNTEAFF. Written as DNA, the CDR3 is TGTGCCAGCAGCTTACGAACAGGAAACACTGAAGCTTTCTTT.

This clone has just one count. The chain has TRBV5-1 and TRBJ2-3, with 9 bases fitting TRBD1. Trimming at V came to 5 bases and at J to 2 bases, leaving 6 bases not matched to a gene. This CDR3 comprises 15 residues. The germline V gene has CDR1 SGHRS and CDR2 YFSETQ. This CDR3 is CASRVGQGPTDTQYF. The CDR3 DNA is TGCGCCAGCAGGGTCGGACAGGGGCCCACAGATACGCAGTATTTT. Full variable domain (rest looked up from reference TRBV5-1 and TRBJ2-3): KAGVTQTPRYLIKTRGQQVTLSCSPISGHRSVSWYQQTPGQGLQFLFEYFSETQRNKGNFPGRFSGRQFSNSRSEMNVSTLELGDSALYLCASRVGQGPTDTQYFGPGTRLTVL.

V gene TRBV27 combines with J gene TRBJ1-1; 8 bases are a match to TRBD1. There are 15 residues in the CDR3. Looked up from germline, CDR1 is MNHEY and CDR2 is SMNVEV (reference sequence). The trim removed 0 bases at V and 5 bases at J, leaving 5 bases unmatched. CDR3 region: CASSLSQGAGTEAFF. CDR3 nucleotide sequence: TGTGCCAGCAGTTTATCTCAGGGGGCGGGGACTGAAGCTTTCTTT.

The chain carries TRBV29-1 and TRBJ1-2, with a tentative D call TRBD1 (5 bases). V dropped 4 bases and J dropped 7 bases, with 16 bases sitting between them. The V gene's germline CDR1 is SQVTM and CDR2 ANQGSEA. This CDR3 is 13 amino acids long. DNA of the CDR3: TGCAGCGTTGGAGAGCCTACCGGGGGTGGCTACACCTTC. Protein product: CSVGEPTGGGYTF.

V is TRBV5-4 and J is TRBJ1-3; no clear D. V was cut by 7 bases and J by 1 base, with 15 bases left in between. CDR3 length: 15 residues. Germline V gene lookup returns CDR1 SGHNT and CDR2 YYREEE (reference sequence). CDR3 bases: TGTGCCAGCTCCATCGATAGGGATTCTGGAAACACCATATATTTT. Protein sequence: CASSIDRDSGNTIYF.

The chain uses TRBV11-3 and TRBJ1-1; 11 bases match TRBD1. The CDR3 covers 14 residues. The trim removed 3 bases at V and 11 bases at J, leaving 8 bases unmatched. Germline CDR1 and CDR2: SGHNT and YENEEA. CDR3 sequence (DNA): TGTGCCAGCAGCTTTAGGACAGGGGGCGAATGGGCTTTCTTT. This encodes CASSFRTGGEWAFF.

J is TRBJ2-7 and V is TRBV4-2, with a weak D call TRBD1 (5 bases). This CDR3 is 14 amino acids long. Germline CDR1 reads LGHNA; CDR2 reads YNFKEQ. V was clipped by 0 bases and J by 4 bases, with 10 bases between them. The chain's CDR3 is CASSQDNRPYEQYF. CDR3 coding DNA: TGTGCCAGCAGCCAAGATAACAGGCCATACGAGCAGTACTTC.

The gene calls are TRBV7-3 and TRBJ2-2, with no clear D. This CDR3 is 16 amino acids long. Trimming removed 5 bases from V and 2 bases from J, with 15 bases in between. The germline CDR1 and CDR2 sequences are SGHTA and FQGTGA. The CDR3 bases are TGTGCCAGCAGCCAGAACAACATACTCAACACCGGGGAGCTGTTTTTT. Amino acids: CASSQNNILNTGELFF.

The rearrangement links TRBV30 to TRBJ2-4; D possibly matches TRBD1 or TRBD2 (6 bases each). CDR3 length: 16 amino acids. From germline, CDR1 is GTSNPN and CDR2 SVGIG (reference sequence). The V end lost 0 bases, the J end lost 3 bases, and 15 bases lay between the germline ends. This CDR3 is CAWSVREGGSKNIQYF. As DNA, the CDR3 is TGTGCCTGGAGTGTTCGAGAGGGGGGTAGCAAAAACATTCAGTACTTC. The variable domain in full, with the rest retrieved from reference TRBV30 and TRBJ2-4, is SQTIHQWPATLVQPVGSPLSLECTVEGTSNPNLYWYRQAAGRGLQLLFYSVGIGQISSEVPQNLSASRPQDRQFILSSKKLLLSDSGFYLCAWSVREGGSKNIQYFGAGTRLSVL.

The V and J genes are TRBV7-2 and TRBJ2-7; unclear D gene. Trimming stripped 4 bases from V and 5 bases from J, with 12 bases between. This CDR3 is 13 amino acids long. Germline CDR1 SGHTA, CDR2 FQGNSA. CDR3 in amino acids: CASSYLPTDEQYF. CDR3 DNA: TGTGCCAGCAGCTACCTCCCCACCGACGAGCAGTACTTC. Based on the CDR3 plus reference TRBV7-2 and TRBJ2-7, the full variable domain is GAGVSQSPSNKVTEKGKDVELRCDPISGHTALYWYRQSLGQGLEFLIYFQGNSAPDKSGLPSDRFSAERTGGSVSTLTIQRTQQEDSAVYLCASSYLPTDEQYFGPGTRLTVT.

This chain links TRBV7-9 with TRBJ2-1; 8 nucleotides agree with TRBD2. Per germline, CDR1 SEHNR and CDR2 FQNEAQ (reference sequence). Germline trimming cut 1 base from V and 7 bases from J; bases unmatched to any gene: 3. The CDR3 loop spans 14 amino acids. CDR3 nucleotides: TGTGCCAGCAGCTTAGAACTAGCGGTTAATGAGCAGTTCTTC. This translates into CASSLELAVNEQFF.

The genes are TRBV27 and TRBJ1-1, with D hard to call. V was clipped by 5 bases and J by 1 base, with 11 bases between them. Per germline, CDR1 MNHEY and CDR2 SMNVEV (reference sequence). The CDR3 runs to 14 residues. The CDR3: CASSPLEGNTEAFF. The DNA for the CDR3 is TGTGCCAGCAGTCCTCTTGAAGGGAACACTGAAGCTTTCTTT.

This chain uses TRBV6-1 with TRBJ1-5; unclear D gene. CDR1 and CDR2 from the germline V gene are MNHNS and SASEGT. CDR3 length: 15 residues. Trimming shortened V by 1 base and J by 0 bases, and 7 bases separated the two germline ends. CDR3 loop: CASSEVGTSNQPQHF. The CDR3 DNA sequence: TGTGCCAGCAGTGAAGTGGGAACTAGCAATCAGCCCCAGCATTTT.

The CDR3 spells CASNSTGASTDTQYF. The DNA for the CDR3 is TGCGCCAGCAACTCGACAGGAGCTAGCACAGATACGCAGTATTTT. The chain links TRBV23-1 to TRBJ2-3, with D perhaps matching TRBD1 (6 bases). TRBV23-1 is sorted into the ORF group, with uncertain function. There are 15 residues in the CDR3. Trimming took 7 bases from V and 0 from J, leaving 14 bases between them.

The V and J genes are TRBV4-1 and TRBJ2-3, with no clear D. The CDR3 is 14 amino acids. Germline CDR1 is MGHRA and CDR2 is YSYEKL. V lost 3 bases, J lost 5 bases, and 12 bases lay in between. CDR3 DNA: TGCGCCAGCAGCCATTCCAACATCAGAGATACGCAGTATTTT. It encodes CASSHSNIRDTQYF.

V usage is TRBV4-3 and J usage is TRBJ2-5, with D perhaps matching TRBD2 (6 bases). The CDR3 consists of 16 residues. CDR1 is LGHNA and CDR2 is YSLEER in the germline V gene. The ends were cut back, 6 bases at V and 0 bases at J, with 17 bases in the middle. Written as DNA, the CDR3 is TGCGCCAGCAGTCTAGGGACTCGGGAGTACCAAGAGACCCAGTACTTC. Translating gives CASSLGTREYQETQYF.

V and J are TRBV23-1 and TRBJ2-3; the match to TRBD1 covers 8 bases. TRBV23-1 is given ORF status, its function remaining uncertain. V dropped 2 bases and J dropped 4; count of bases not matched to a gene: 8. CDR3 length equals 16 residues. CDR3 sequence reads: CASSQPKRQGPDTQYF. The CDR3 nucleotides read TGCGCCAGCAGTCAACCCAAACGACAGGGGCCAGATACGCAGTATTTT.